A selection of T cell receptor beta chains follows, all from one sample in a study of regulatory T cells in long-lasting Graves disease. Each CDR3 protein is one row after TCRdb ran MiXCR on the multiplex PCR reads. The sample lists 450,000 to 500,000 distinct CDR3 sequences; 16% were seen once. A further study also used this sample, focusing on T cells in Graves' hyperthyroidism and ophthalmopathy.

Source: peripheral blood mononuclear cells (PBMCs), taken at new diagnosis, from a patient treated with antithyroid drugs. These receptor sequences come from a man aged 35-49 years with Graves disease. Both conserved end residues are part of each CDR3. The D gene is left open where the match is weak. A clone size is listed for some rows: how often the clone was seen (once, few, many), or a class if it is expanded.

TRBD2 | TRBJ2-3 | TRBV2 | NA | 16 | CASSGTSGSRTDTQYF | TGTGCCAGCAGTGGGACTAGCGGGAGTCGGACAGATACGCAGTATTTT
NA | TRBJ2-1 | TRBV9 | few | 14 | CASSVSVADNEQFF | TGTGCCAGCAGCGTATCGGTAGCTGACAATGAGCAGTTCTTC
TRBD2 | TRBJ2-5 | TRBV7-2 | few | 18 | CASSLVGTAGGWQETQYF | TGTGCCAGCAGCTTAGTAGGAACCGCGGGAGGGTGGCAAGAGACCCAGTACTTC
NA | TRBJ2-3 | TRBV12-3/TRBV12-4 | many | 14 | CASTPRAPTDTQYF | TGTGCCAGCACCCCTAGGGCTCCCACAGATACGCAGTATTTT
TRBD1 | TRBJ2-7 | TRBV7-2 | NA | 16 | CASSQGQGAHAYEQYF | TGTGCCAGCAGCCAAGGACAGGGGGCCCATGCCTACGAGCAGTACTTC
TRBD2 | TRBJ2-1 | TRBV4-1 | NA | 16 | CASSQASLAGVNEQFF | TGCGCCAGCAGCCAAGCTTCGCTAGCGGGAGTAAATGAGCAGTTCTTC
NA | TRBJ2-2 | TRBV3-1 | many | 16 | CASSHRQVISTGELFF | TGTGCCAGCAGCCACCGACAGGTTATCTCCACCGGGGAGCTGTTTTTT
NA | TRBJ2-7 | TRBV6-5 | many | 15 | CASSSFRGGSYEQYF | TGTGCCAGCAGTTCTTTCAGGGGTGGCTCCTACGAGCAGTACTTC
NA | TRBJ2-2 | TRBV28 | NA | 15 | CASEIQQGKTGELFF | TGTGCCAGCGAAATCCAACAGGGAAAGACCGGGGAGCTGTTTTTT
TRBD2 | TRBJ2-7 | TRBV28 | many | 15 | CASSLSTSGRGEQYF | TGTGCCAGCAGTTTATCCACTAGCGGGAGAGGCGAGCAGTACTTC
NA | TRBJ2-7 | TRBV28 | many | 14 | CASSLVVPRGEQYF | TGTGCCAGCAGTTTGGTAGTCCCCAGGGGCGAGCAGTACTTC
TRBD2 | TRBJ2-2 | TRBV5-6 | NA | 17 | CASSELGTSGNTGELFF | TGTGCCAGCAGCGAACTAGGGACTAGCGGGAACACCGGGGAGCTGTTTTTT
NA | TRBJ2-7 | TRBV11-2 | many | 15 | CASSLEVGPSYEQYF | TGTGCCAGCAGCTTAGAGGTCGGGCCGAGTTACGAGCAGTACTTC
NA | TRBJ2-7 | TRBV28 | many | 17 | CASSPPPRRGQGYEQYF | TGTGCCAGCAGTCCCCCCCCCCGGAGGGGGCAGGGGTACGAGCAGTACTTC
TRBD2 | TRBJ2-1 | TRBV12-3/TRBV12-4 | NA | 15 | CASSLQVAGYNEQFF | TGTGCCAGCAGTCTCCAGGTAGCGGGCTACAATGAGCAGTTCTTC
NA | TRBJ2-7 | TRBV28 | NA | 15 | CASSKRGGRLDEQYF | TGTGCCAGCAGCAAACGTGGGGGGCGGCTGGACGAGCAGTACTTC
TRBD1 | TRBJ2-1 | TRBV29-1 | NA | 18 | CSVEDYHTGGGFWNEQFF | TGCAGCGTTGAAGACTACCATACAGGGGGCGGTTTTTGGAATGAGCAGTTCTTC
NA | TRBJ2-7 | TRBV10-3 | few | 14 | CAISGDGSSYEQYF | TGTGCCATCAGTGGGGACGGGAGCTCCTACGAGCAGTACTTC
NA | TRBJ2-5 | TRBV5-1 | NA | 18 | CASSLAPLARNLEETQYF | TGCGCCAGCAGCTTGGCCCCCTTGGCAAGAAACCTCGAAGAGACCCAGTACTTC
NA | TRBJ2-2 | TRBV11-1 | NA | 15 | CASSLGGTHTGEPFF | TGTGCCAGCAGCTTAGGCGGGACTCACACCGGGGAGCCGTTTTTT
NA | TRBJ2-1 | TRBV18 | many | 12 | CASSREDNEQFF | TGTGCCAGCTCACGGGAGGACAATGAGCAGTTCTTC